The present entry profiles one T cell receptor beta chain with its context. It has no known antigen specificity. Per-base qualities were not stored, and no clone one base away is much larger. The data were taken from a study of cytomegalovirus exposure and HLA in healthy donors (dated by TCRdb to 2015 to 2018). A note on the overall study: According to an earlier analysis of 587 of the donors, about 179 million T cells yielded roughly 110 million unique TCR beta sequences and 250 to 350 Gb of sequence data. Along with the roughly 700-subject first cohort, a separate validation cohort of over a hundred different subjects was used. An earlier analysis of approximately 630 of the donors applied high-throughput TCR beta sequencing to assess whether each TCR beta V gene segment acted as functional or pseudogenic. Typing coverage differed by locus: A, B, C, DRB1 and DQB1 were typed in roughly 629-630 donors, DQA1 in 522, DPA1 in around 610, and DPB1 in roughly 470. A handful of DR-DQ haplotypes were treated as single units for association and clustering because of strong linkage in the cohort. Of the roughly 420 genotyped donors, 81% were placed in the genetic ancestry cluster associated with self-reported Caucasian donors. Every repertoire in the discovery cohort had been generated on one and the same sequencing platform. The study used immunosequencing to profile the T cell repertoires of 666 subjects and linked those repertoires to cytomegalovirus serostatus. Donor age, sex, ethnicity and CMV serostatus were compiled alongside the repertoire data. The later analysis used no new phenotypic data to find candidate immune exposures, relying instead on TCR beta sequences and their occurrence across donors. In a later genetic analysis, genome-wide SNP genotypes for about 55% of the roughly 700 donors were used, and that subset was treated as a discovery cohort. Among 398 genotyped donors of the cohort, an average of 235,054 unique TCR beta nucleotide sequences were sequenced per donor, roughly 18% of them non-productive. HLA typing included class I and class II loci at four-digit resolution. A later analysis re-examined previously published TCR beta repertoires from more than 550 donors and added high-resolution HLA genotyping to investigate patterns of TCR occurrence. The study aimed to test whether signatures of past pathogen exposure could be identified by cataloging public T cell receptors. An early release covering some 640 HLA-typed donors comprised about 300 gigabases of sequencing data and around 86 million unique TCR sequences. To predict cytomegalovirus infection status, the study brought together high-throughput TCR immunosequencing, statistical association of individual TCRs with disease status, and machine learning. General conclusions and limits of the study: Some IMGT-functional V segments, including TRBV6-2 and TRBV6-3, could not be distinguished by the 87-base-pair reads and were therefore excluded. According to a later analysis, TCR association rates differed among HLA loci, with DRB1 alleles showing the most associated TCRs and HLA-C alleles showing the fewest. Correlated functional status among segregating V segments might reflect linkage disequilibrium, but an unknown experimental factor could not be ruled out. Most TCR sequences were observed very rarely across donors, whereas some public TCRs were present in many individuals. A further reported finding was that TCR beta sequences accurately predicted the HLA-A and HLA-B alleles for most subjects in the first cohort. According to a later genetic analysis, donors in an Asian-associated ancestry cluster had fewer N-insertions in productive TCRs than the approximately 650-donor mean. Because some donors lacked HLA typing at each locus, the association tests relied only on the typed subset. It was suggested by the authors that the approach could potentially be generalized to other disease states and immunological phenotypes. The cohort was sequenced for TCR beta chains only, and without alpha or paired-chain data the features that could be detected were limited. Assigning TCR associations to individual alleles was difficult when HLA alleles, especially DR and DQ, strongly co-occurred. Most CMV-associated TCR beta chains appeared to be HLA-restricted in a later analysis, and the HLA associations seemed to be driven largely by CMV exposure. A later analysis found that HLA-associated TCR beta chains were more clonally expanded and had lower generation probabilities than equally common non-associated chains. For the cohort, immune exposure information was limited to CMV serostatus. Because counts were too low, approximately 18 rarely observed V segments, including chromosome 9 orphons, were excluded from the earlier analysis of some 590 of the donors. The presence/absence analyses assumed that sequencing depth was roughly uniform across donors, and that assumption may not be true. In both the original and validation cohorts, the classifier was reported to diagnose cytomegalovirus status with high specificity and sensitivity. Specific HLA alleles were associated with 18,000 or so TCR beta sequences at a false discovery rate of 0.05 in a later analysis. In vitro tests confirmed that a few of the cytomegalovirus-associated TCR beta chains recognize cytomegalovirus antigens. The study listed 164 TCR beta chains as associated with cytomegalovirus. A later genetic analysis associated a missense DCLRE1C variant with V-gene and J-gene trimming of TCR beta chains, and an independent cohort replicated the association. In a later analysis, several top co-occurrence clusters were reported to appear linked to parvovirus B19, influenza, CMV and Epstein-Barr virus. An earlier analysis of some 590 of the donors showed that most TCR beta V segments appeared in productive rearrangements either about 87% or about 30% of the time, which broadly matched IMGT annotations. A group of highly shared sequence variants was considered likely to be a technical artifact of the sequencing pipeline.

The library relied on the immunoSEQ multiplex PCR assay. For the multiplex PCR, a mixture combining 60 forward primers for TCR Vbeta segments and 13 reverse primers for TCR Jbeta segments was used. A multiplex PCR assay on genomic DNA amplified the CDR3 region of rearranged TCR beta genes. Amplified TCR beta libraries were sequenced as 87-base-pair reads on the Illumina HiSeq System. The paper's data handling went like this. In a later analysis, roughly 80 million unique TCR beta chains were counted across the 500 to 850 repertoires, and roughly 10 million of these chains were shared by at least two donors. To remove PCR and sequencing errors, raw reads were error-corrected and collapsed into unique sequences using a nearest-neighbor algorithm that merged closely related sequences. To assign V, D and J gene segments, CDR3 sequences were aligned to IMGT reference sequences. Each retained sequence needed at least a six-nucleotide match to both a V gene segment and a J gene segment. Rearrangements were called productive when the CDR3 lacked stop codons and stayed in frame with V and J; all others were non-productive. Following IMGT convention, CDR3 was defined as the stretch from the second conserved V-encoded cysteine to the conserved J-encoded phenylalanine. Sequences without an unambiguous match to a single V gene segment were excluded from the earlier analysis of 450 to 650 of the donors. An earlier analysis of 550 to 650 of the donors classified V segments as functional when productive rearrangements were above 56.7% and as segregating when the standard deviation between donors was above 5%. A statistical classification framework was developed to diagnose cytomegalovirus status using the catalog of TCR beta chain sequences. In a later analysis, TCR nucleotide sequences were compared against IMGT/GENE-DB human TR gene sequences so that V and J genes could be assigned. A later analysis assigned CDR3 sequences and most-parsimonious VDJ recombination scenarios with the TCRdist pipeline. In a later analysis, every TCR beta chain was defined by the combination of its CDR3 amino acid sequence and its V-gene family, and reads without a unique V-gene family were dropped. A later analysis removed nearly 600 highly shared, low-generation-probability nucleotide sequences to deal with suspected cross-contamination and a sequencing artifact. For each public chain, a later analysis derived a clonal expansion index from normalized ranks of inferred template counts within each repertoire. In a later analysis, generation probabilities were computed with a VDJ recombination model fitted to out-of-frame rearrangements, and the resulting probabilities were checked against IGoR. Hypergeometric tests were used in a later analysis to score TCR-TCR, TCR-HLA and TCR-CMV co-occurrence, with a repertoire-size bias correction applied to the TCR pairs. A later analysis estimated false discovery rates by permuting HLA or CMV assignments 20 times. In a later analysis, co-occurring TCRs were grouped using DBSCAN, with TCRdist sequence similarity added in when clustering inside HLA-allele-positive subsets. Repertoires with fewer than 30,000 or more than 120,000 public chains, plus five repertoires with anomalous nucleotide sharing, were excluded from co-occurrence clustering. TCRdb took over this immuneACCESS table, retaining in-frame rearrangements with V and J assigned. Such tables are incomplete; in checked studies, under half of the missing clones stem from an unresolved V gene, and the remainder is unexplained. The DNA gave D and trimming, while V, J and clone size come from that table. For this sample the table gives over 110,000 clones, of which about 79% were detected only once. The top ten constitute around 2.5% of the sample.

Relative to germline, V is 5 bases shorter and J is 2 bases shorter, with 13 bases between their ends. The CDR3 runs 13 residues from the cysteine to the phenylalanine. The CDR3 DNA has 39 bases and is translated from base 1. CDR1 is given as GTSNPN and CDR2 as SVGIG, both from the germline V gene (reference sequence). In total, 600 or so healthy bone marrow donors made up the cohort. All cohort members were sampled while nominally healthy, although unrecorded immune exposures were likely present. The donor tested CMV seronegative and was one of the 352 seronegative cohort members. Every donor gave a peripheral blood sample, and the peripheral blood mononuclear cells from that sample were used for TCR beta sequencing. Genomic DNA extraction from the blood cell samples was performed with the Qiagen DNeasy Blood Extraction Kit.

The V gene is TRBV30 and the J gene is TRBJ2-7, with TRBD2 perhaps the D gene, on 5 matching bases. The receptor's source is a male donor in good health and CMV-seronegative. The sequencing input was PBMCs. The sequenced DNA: TGTGCCTGGGGGAGAATGGGGACCTACGAGCAGTACTTC. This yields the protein CAWGRMGTYEQYF.